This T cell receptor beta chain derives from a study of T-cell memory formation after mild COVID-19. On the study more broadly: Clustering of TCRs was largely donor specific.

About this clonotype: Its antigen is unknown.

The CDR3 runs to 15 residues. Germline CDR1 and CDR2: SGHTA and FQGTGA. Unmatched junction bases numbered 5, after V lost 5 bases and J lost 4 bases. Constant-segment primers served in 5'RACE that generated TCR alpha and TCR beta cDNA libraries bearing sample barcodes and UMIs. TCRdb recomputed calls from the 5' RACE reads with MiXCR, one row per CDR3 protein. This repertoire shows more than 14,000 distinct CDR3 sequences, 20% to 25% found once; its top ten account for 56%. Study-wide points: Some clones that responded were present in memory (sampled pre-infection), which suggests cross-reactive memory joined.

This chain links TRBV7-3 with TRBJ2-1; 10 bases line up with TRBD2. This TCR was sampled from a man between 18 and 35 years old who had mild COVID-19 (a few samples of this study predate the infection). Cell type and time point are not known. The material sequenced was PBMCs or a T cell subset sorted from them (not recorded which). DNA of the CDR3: TGTGCCAGCAGCCCAGGGACTAGCGCTTACAATGAGCAGTTCTTC. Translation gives CASSPGTSAYNEQFF. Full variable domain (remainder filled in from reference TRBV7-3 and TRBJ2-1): GAGVSQTPSNKVTEKGKYVELRCDPISGHTALYWYRQSLGQGPEFLIYFQGTGAADDSGLPNDRFFAVRPEGSVSTLKIQRTERGDSAVYLCASSPGTSAYNEQFFGPGTRLTVL.